Each of the 7 T cell receptor beta chains below was sequenced from the same sample in a study of cytotoxic CD8 clonotypes in ibrutinib-treated CLL. Assay: immunoSEQ multiplex PCR; the TCRdb copy retains only in-frame clones and omits some. Found here are fewer than 300,000 clones, around 76% of them singletons; the top ten hold around 6%. This specimen consisted of PBMCs, obtained at disease progression, from a patient treated with ibrutinib. These receptors were collected from a human donor with chronic lymphocytic leukemia.

The chain couples TRBV7-2 to TRBJ2-2; unclear D gene. The CDR3 extends over 12 amino acids. Germline V CDR1 and CDR2: SGHTA, FQGNSA. V lost 5 bases and J lost 3, with 4 bases in between. The CDR3 region is CASSPDTGELFF. The CDR3 DNA sequence: TGTGCCAGCAGCCCAGACACCGGGGAGCTGTTTTTT.

The CDR3 DNA sequence: TGTGCCACCAGCAGAGAAAGATCGATGGGGGGCCTGCAAGAGACCCAGTACTTC. As protein: CATSRERSMGGLQETQYF. The V call is TRBV15, the J call TRBJ2-5; perhaps D is TRBD1 or TRBD2 (6 bases each). V was clipped by 0 bases and J by 2 bases, with 19 bases between them. Germline lookup yields CDR1 LNHNV and CDR2 YYDKDF (reference sequence). CDR3 length equals 18 residues.

The chain combines TRBV5-1 with TRBJ2-3, with TRBD1 identical over 9 bases. This CDR3 comprises 17 residues. The trim removed 0 bases at V and 2 bases at J, leaving 7 bases unmatched. CDR1 SGHRS and CDR2 YFSETQ come from the germline V gene. The CDR3 protein is CASSLGRGQGVTDTQYF. CDR3 DNA sequence: TGCGCCAGCAGCTTGGGCCGGGGACAGGGCGTCACAGATACGCAGTATTTT. The full variable domain, in which reference TRBV5-1 and TRBJ2-3 provide the parts outside the CDR3, is KAGVTQTPRYLIKTRGQQVTLSCSPISGHRSVSWYQQTPGQGLQFLFEYFSETQRNKGNFPGRFSGRQFSNSRSEMNVSTLELGDSALYLCASSLGRGQGVTDTQYFGPGTRLTVL.

This chain uses TRBV9 with TRBJ2-2; D gene uncertain. CDR3 length: 14 residues. CDR1 is SGDLS, CDR2 YYNGEE, per germline. Trimming pared 4 bases from V and 6 bases from J, leaving 13 bases between. The CDR3 nucleotides are TGTGCCAGCAGCTCAAAGGGCTCTGCCGGGGAGCTGTTTTTT. Translation gives CASSSKGSAGELFF. The full variable domain, with the rest looked up from reference TRBV9 and TRBJ2-2, is DSGVTQTPKHLITATGQRVTLRCSPRSGDLSVYWYQQSLDQGLQFLIQYYNGEERAKGNILERFSAQQFPDLHSELNLSSLELGDSALYFCASSSKGSAGELFFGEGSRLTVL.

Regarding this clone: This sample also contains other DNA sequences that code for the same CDR3. The gene calls are TRBV2 and TRBJ1-1; 8 nucleotides line up with TRBD1. Germline lookup yields CDR1 SNHLY and CDR2 FYNNEI. The CDR3 has 14 residues. V lost 6 bases, J lost 1 base, and 4 bases stayed unmatched. The CDR3 bases are TGTGCCAGCAGAGCCGGGACAGGGAACACTGAAGCTTTCTTT. As protein: CASRAGTGNTEAFF.

This clone was counted between two and nine times. V usage is TRBV4-2 and J usage is TRBJ1-2, with D maybe TRBD1 (6 bases). CDR3 length: 13 amino acids. Germline V lookup: CDR1 LGHNA, CDR2 YNFKEQ. With 3 bases removed from V and 3 bases from J, the gap between germline ends came to 8 bases. DNA for the CDR3: TGTGCCAGCAGCCAGCGACAGGACTATGGCTACACCTTC. Amino acids: CASSQRQDYGYTF.

This clone was observed once. This chain uses TRBV10-1 with TRBJ2-7; TRBD1 agrees at 8 bases. This CDR3 contains 14 residues. V lost 5 bases to trimming and J lost 2 bases; unmatched junction nucleotides: 5. From germline, CDR1 is WNHNN and CDR2 SYGVQD (reference sequence). CDR3 residues: CASSPGQVPYEQYF. The CDR3 DNA reads as TGCGCCAGCAGTCCGGGACAGGTTCCCTACGAGCAGTACTTC.